A single sample is the source of the 20 T cell receptor beta chains below, sequenced in a study of blood T cell repertoires in COVID-19. The method was immunoSEQ multiplex PCR; TCRdb's version includes in-frame clones alone and lacks a portion of them. The repertoire includes 28,000 or so clones, 88% of them detected once, and about 8% sits in the top ten. The sample taken for sequencing was peripheral blood. The receptors derive from a woman aged 45-65 years with active COVID-19.

The gene calls are TRBV28 and TRBJ1-2, with a possible D match to TRBD1 (6 bases). This CDR3 contains 14 residues. V was clipped by 4 bases and J by 7 bases, with 16 bases between them. Germline loops: CDR1 MDHEN, CDR2 SYDVKM. In DNA, the CDR3 is TGTGCCAGCAGTTCGGGGGGCTTCTTCCTTGGCTACACCTTC. This gives the protein CASSSGGFFLGYTF.

In its sample, this clone ranks as medium-sized. The V gene is TRBV2, the J gene TRBJ1-2, with TRBD1 matching 9 bases. Germline-derived CDR1 and CDR2 are SNHLY and FYNNEI. The CDR3 totals 13 residues. V was clipped by 6 bases and J by 6 bases; unmatched bases: 5. CDR3 sequence: CASSPGTGNGYTF. The CDR3, as DNA: TGTGCCAGCAGCCCCGGGACAGGGAATGGCTACACCTTC.

The chain employs TRBV2 and TRBJ1-1; no definite D call. Germline V lookup: CDR1 SNHLY, CDR2 FYNNEI. The CDR3 runs to 11 residues. V dropped 4 bases and J dropped 4 bases, with 4 bases sitting between them. Here the CDR3 DNA reads TGTGCCAGCAGTGCAGTCACTGAAGCTTTCTTT. Its translation is CASSAVTEAFF.

J is TRBJ2-1 and V is TRBV7-8; 7 bases match TRBD1. CDR1 and CDR2 (germline): SGHVS, FQNEAQ. This CDR3 contains 12 residues. Germline trimming cut 5 bases from V and 7 bases from J; bases unmatched to any gene: 2. CDR3 nucleotide sequence: TGTGCCAGCAGCCAACAGGGGAATGAGCAGTTCTTC. Encoded protein: CASSQQGNEQFF.

J is TRBJ2-5 and V is TRBV7-2; possible D gene TRBD1, 6 bases. The V gene's germline CDR1 is SGHTA and CDR2 FQGNSA. This CDR3 is built from 13 residues. Deletions cut 5 bases from V and 2 bases from J, with 9 bases between. The CDR3 sequence is CASSIDRQETQYF. DNA for the CDR3: TGTGCCAGCAGCATTGACAGGCAAGAGACCCAGTACTTC.

The rearrangement uses TRBV27 and TRBJ2-3; D remains unclear. Germline CDR1 is MNHEY and CDR2 is SMNVEV (reference sequence). Deletions cut 2 bases from V and 7 bases from J, with 13 bases between. The CDR3 has 14 amino acids. CDR3 region: CASSLRGLPNTQYF. DNA of the CDR3: TGTGCCAGCAGTTTAAGAGGTCTCCCCAATACGCAGTATTTT.

V is TRBV12-5 and J is TRBJ2-5, with D possibly being TRBD1 (6 bases). V shed 1 base and J shed 3 bases, with 15 bases lying between them. This CDR3 is built from 16 residues. The V gene's germline CDR1 is LGHNT and CDR2 FRNRAP. CDR3 DNA sequence: TGTGCTAGTGGTTTGGGCACAGGGAGCCCCGAAGAGACCCAGTACTTC. Its protein is CASGLGTGSPEETQYF.

This clone was observed once. The chain is built from TRBV5-1 and TRBJ2-1, with 10 bases lining up with TRBD2. The CDR3 is 17 amino acids. V was pared by 3 bases and J by 6 bases, with 12 bases of the junction left unmatched. CDR1 SGHRS and CDR2 YFSETQ come from the germline V gene. The DNA of the CDR3 is TGCGCCAGCAGCTCCGGGACTAGCGCGAATTCGGGCAATGAGCAGTTCTTC. Residues: CASSSGTSANSGNEQFF.

The chain carries TRBV29-1 and TRBJ1-1; no clear D gene. Germline V lookup: CDR1 SQVTM, CDR2 ANQGSEA. The CDR3 is 15 residues long. Trimming left V 0 bases short and J 0 bases short, with 11 bases between. This CDR3 reads CSVEDPGAMNTEAFF. The CDR3 coding sequence is TGCAGCGTTGAAGATCCGGGAGCCATGAACACTGAAGCTTTCTTT.

Turning to this clone: This sample also contains other DNA sequences that code for the same CDR3. The rearrangement joins TRBV5-1 to TRBJ2-5; 10 positions match TRBD1. The CDR3 spans 15 residues. The ends lost 4 bases at V and 4 bases at J; junction bases unmatched: 7. Germline CDR1 SGHRS, CDR2 YFSETQ. The CDR3 nucleotides are TGCGCCAGCAGCAGGACAGGGGGTAGTGGAGAGACCCAGTACTTC. This encodes CASSRTGGSGETQYF. Drawing the rest from reference TRBV5-1 and TRBJ2-5, the complete variable domain is KAGVTQTPRYLIKTRGQQVTLSCSPISGHRSVSWYQQTPGQGLQFLFEYFSETQRNKGNFPGRFSGRQFSNSRSEMNVSTLELGDSALYLCASSRTGGSGETQYFGPGTRLLVL.

V gene TRBV7-6 combines with J gene TRBJ2-7; TRBD2 aligns across 8 bases. Germline lookup yields CDR1 SGHVS and CDR2 FNYEAQ. This CDR3 contains 15 residues. The J segment lost 6 bases and the V segment lost 1 base, leaving 8 bases of the junction unmatched. CDR3 in DNA: TGTGCCAGCAGCTTAGAATCTAGCGGGCTTGGCGAGCAGTACTTC. Translated: CASSLESSGLGEQYF.

The chain employs TRBV11-1 and TRBJ2-1; D is possibly TRBD1 (6 bases). V was cut by 5 bases and J by 1 base, with 12 bases left in between. Germline loops: CDR1 SGHAT, CDR2 FQDESV (reference sequence). This CDR3 has 15 residues. CDR3 in amino acids: CASSLQGPSYNEQFF. CDR3 bases: TGTGCCAGCAGCCTACAGGGACCATCCTACAATGAGCAGTTCTTC. Using reference TRBV11-1 and TRBJ2-1 for the parts outside the CDR3, the full variable domain is EAEVAQSPRYKITEKSQAVAFWCDPISGHATLYWYRQILGQGPELLVQFQDESVVDDSQLPKDRFSAERLKGVDSTLKIQPAELGDSAMYLCASSLQGPSYNEQFFGPGTRLTVL.

V usage is TRBV4-2 and J usage is TRBJ2-1; tentatively, D is TRBD2 (6 bases). This CDR3 contains 16 residues. V gave up 0 bases and J gave up 4 bases, with 13 bases separating them. Germline V gene lookup returns CDR1 LGHNA and CDR2 YNFKEQ. The chain's CDR3 is CASSQDVADAYNEQFF. CDR3 sequence (DNA): TGTGCCAGCAGCCAAGATGTAGCGGACGCTTACAATGAGCAGTTCTTC.

V and J are TRBV3-1 (or the pseudogene TRBV3-2) and TRBJ2-1; 9 nucleotides agree with TRBD1. Trimming took 2 bases from V and 8 from J; bases not matched to a gene: 10. Germline V gives CDR1 LGHDT, CDR2 YNNKEL (reference sequence). The length of the CDR3 is 16 residues. In DNA form, the CDR3 reads TGTGCCAGCAGCCAACGTCGGACAGGGGCCTCGGATGAGCAGTTCTTC. Amino acid sequence: CASSQRRTGASDEQFF.

This clone was seen only once. The chain employs TRBV12-3 or TRBV12-4 and TRBJ1-1; D perhaps matches TRBD1 (6 bases). The CDR3 is made up of 13 amino acids. Trimming took 2 bases from V and 4 from J, leaving 8 bases between them. This chain's CDR3 is CASSLYRVTEAFF. The CDR3 DNA sequence: TGTGCCAGCAGTTTATACAGGGTCACTGAAGCTTTCTTT.

V usage is TRBV28 and J usage is TRBJ2-7; 9 nucleotides match TRBD1. Per the germline V gene, CDR1 is MDHEN and CDR2 is SYDVKM. V shed 2 bases and J 6 bases; nucleotides not matched to a gene: 11. The CDR3 has 16 amino acids. The CDR3 spells CASSLPSGTGTSEQYF. The DNA of the CDR3 is TGTGCCAGCAGTTTACCGTCCGGGACAGGGACATCCGAGCAGTACTTC.

The rearrangement uses TRBV28 and TRBJ1-6; 7 bases are a match to TRBD1. This CDR3 is 14 amino acids long. Trimming removed 6 bases from V and 7 bases from J; junction bases left unmatched: 6. Per the germline V gene, CDR1 is MDHEN and CDR2 is SYDVKM. The CDR3 loop reads CASRRQGLNSPLHF. CDR3 sequence (DNA): TGTGCCAGCAGAAGACAGGGATTGAATTCACCCCTCCACTTT.

The genes are TRBV5-1 and TRBJ2-5; a possible D gene is TRBD1 (6 bases). Looked up from germline, CDR1 is SGHRS and CDR2 is YFSETQ. The CDR3 extends over 15 amino acids. Trimming left V 0 bases short and J 0 bases short, with 9 bases between. The DNA of the CDR3 is TGCGCCAGCAGCTTGGCTGGGGGCCACCAAGAGACCCAGTACTTC. This translates into CASSLAGGHQETQYF.

CDR3 nucleotides: TGTGCCAGCAGACGCGGGACAGGGACCACCGGGGAGCTGTTTTTT. It translates to CASRRGTGTTGELFF. The chain combines TRBV14 with TRBJ2-2, with 9 bases identical to TRBD1. V lost 6 bases, J lost 4 bases, and 6 bases stayed unmatched. Germline values: CDR1 SGHDN, CDR2 FVKESK. This CDR3 is built from 15 residues.

The V gene is TRBV5-1, the J gene TRBJ1-1; TRBD1 aligns across 9 bases. After removal of 4 bases from V and 6 bases from J, the junction contained 7 bases not matched to a gene. Per the germline V gene, CDR1 is SGHRS and CDR2 is YFSETQ. This CDR3 is 14 amino acids long. The CDR3 DNA reads as TGCGCCAGCAGCCCCGGACAGGGGTGGGCTGAAGCTTTCTTT. It translates to CASSPGQGWAEAFF.